This is a list of T cell receptor beta chains from one sample in a study of T cell changes during pregnancy in multiple sclerosis. Profiling relied on immunoSEQ multiplex PCR, and the TCRdb table lists in-frame clones only, not all of them. Of around 85,000 clones listed, approximately 91% are singletons. The input for sequencing was PBMCs, taken in the first trimester of pregnancy. Receptor source: a female donor in good health, serving as a control in a pregnancy study. Some clones in this sample may be carry-over from other donors' samples. CDR3s include the opening cysteine and the closing phenylalanine or tryptophan. Fields, in order: V gene, D gene, J gene, clone size, CDR3 DNA, CDR3 protein. D genes are given only for firm matches. Only some rows state a clone size, as once, few, many or a class for expanded clones.

TRBV11-3	.	TRBJ2-5	.	TGTGCCAGCAGCCCCGGCGGTGGAGAGACCCAGTACTTC	CASSPGGGETQYF
TRBV4-1	.	TRBJ2-7	.	TGCGCCAGCAGCCAAGGGGAGGACCTAACCTACGAGCAGTACTTC	CASSQGEDLTYEQYF
TRBV4-1	.	TRBJ1-4	.	TGCGCCAGCAGCCAAGCAGGGAATGCTAATGAAAAACTGTTTTTT	CASSQAGNANEKLFF
TRBV4-2	.	TRBJ2-7	.	TGTGCCAGCAGCCAAGCCGGAACCGGACACGGTTTAGAGCAGTACTTC	CASSQAGTGHGLEQYF
TRBV4-1	TRBD2	TRBJ2-3	.	TGCGCCAGCAGTTATGGTGGGGAGGGCTCGGGTACGCAGTATTTT	CASSYGGEGSGTQYF
TRBV18	TRBD2	TRBJ2-5	.	TGTGCCAGCTCACTAACCGGGACTAGTGGGGAGACCCAGTACTTC	CASSLTGTSGETQYF
TRBV6-4	.	TRBJ1-6	.	TGTGCCAGCAGTGACGGGACAACTAATTCACCCCTCCACTTT	CASSDGTTNSPLHF
TRBV6-1	TRBD1	TRBJ2-7	once	TGTGCCAGCAGTGGTTCAGGGGGACGGGACGAGCAGTACTTC	CASSGSGGRDEQYF
TRBV6-4	.	TRBJ1-1	few	TGTGCCAGCCGCCCTGAGGGTGATCGGACTGAAGCTTTCTTT	CASRPEGDRTEAFF
TRBV18	.	TRBJ1-1	.	TGTGCCAGCTCACCACCGGTAGGGGAAAACACTGAAGCTTTCTTT	CASSPPVGENTEAFF
TRBV7-3	TRBD2	TRBJ2-1	.	TGTGCCAGCAGCCCCGGACTAGCGGGAGGCGGCTTCTATGAGCAGTTCTTC	CASSPGLAGGGFYEQFF
TRBV9	TRBD1	TRBJ2-1	.	TGTGCCAGCAGCGTACGACAGGGGAGGTCCTACAATGAGCAGTTCTTC	CASSVRQGRSYNEQFF
TRBV6-9	.	TRBJ2-1	.	TGTGCCAGCACCCCCATGGCCGAGCAGTTCTTC	CASTPMAEQFF
TRBV4-1	.	TRBJ1-3	.	TGCGCCAGCAGCTCTAATGGGGGGGCGGGAAACACCATATATTTT	CASSSNGGAGNTIYF
TRBV27	.	TRBJ2-3	.	TGTGCCAGCAGTTCACCGGGACTCCCCGGAGATACGCAGTATTTT	CASSSPGLPGDTQYF
TRBV11-2	.	TRBJ1-6	.	TGTGCCAGCAGCGTGTCGACAGAAACCTATAATTCACCCCTCCACTTT	CASSVSTETYNSPLHF
TRBV6-5	TRBD1	TRBJ1-6	.	TGTGCCAGCAGGATAACAGGGGCTGAATCACCCCTCCACTTT	CASRITGAESPLHF
TRBV16	.	TRBJ1-2	.	TGTGCCAGCAGCCAATCGACAAGGTCTCAGTGGGGCTACACCTTC	CASSQSTRSQWGYTF
TRBV5-6	TRBD1	TRBJ1-1	.	TGTGCCAGCAGCTCCCGGGACAGGGGTATGCGCACTGAAGCTTTCTTT	CASSSRDRGMRTEAFF
TRBV28	.	TRBJ2-7	.	TGTGCCAGCAATGGGGCCTTCCGAGACGAGCAGTACTTC	CASNGAFRDEQYF
TRBV5-1	TRBD1	TRBJ2-5	.	TGCGCCAGCAGCTTTGGGGACAGAGACCAAGAGACCCAGTACTTC	CASSFGDRDQETQYF
TRBV15	TRBD1	TRBJ1-1	.	TGTGCCACCAGCAGGGACAGGTATTTGAACACTGAAGCTTTCTTT	CATSRDRYLNTEAFF
TRBV10-2	.	TRBJ1-3	.	TGCGCCAGCAGTCAACAGGGTTCTGGAAACACCATATATTTT	CASSQQGSGNTIYF
TRBV28	.	TRBJ1-2	.	TGTGCCAGCAGTTTATGGGGGGGGGAACATAACTATGGCTACACCTTC	CASSLWGGEHNYGYTF
TRBV4-3	.	TRBJ2-7	.	TGCGCCAGCAGCGAACAACCAGGGGTTTGGTACGAGCAGTACTTC	CASSEQPGVWYEQYF
TRBV18	.	TRBJ1-1	.	TGTGCCAGCTCACCCACAGGCGGAGTCAAACCTGAAGCTTTCTTT	CASSPTGGVKPEAFF
TRBV27	.	TRBJ1-1	.	TGTGCCAGCAGGGTGGCGGGGAACACTGAAGCTTTCTTT	CASRVAGNTEAFF
TRBV4-3	TRBD1	TRBJ2-3	.	TGCGCCAGCAGCCAGGACAGGTACCCCACAGATACGCAGTATTTT	CASSQDRYPTDTQYF
TRBV7-2	TRBD1	TRBJ1-6	.	TGTGCCAGCAGACCAGACGACAGGGCGGGTTCACCCCTCCACTTT	CASRPDDRAGSPLHF
TRBV6-5	.	TRBJ2-7	.	TGTGCCAGCAGCAGGGTCGAGCAGTACTTC	CASSRVEQYF
TRBV19	TRBD1	TRBJ1-4	.	TGTGCCAGTAGTCCCTGGGACAGGGCTAATGAAAAACTGTTTTTT	CASSPWDRANEKLFF
TRBV5-6	TRBD1	TRBJ1-2	.	TGTGCCAGCGGTTACACAACAGGGGGGGACTATGGCTACACCTTC	CASGYTTGGDYGYTF
TRBV7-2	.	TRBJ2-7	.	TGTGCCAGCAGCCCCCTCAGGGATTACGAGCAGTACTTC	CASSPLRDYEQYF
TRBV5-4	.	TRBJ1-3	.	TGTGCCAGCAGCTTGGCCCGGGTCGAGAACTCTGGAAACACCATATATTTT	CASSLARVENSGNTIYF
TRBV7-9	TRBD2	TRBJ2-5	once	TGTGCCAGCAGCCCCGGGGGGGTTCCACAAGAGACCCAGTACTTC	CASSPGGVPQETQYF
TRBV7-6	.	TRBJ1-6	.	TGTGCCAGCAGCTTAGAGGTGGGCGGGCCCAATTCACCCCTCCACTTT	CASSLEVGGPNSPLHF
TRBV27	TRBD2	TRBJ2-3	.	TGTGCCAGCAAAGCCCCCCAACGGGAGGGCCTCGATACGCAGTATTTT	CASKAPQREGLDTQYF
TRBV28	.	TRBJ2-7	.	TGTGCCAGCAGTCCGCCTGGTGGCCACTACGAGCAGTACTTC	CASSPPGGHYEQYF
TRBV6-5	.	TRBJ1-3	.	TGTGCCAGCACTCCCTCTCGGGGAACTGGAAACACCATATATTTT	CASTPSRGTGNTIYF
TRBV19	.	TRBJ1-5	.	TGTGCCAGTAGCAGGACAGAGAGTCGTCAGCCCCAGCATTTT	CASSRTESRQPQHF
TRBV2	.	TRBJ2-3	.	TGTGCCAGCAGTGGGGAGGCAGATACGCAGTATTTT	CASSGEADTQYF
TRBV18	TRBD1	TRBJ2-7	.	TGTGCCAGCTCACCCGACAGGGGTGTCGAGCAGTACTTC	CASSPDRGVEQYF
TRBV7-3	TRBD2	TRBJ2-7	.	TGTGCCAGCAGCCCGACGGGGAGGGGCGAGCAGTACTTC	CASSPTGRGEQYF
TRBV25-1	TRBD1	TRBJ2-7	.	TGTGCCAGCAGTGACGAGGGCAGGGGGCTCTACGAGCAGTACTTC	CASSDEGRGLYEQYF
TRBV4-1	TRBD1	TRBJ2-7	.	TGCGCCAGCAGCCCGGGACAGGGGAGCATATACGAGCAGTACTTC	CASSPGQGSIYEQYF
TRBV5-6	.	TRBJ2-3	.	TGTGCCAGCAGCTTGGGGACTTTGGCAGATACGCAGTATTTT	CASSLGTLADTQYF
TRBV28	.	TRBJ2-5	.	TGTGCCAGCAGTTTAGGCAGCCAAGAGACCCAGTACTTC	CASSLGSQETQYF
TRBV28	.	TRBJ1-4	few	TGTGCCAGCAGTTCCCCGGGGATGATTAATGAAAAACTGTTTTTT	CASSSPGMINEKLFF
TRBV6-5	TRBD1	TRBJ2-7	.	TGTGCCAGCAGACCCTCTTCGGACAGGGAGTACTTC	CASRPSSDREYF
TRBV28	TRBD1	TRBJ2-1	once	TGTGCCAGCAGGTTCATCGGGACAGAGGTGTTCTTC	CASRFIGTEVFF
TRBV10-3	.	TRBJ1-5	once	TGTGCCATCAGTGAGCAGGAGGGGTTCCTCAATCAGCCCCAGCATTTT	CAISEQEGFLNQPQHF
TRBV10-2	TRBD2	TRBJ2-7	.	TGCGCCAGCAGACTAGCGGATCCCTACGAGCAGTACTTC	CASRLADPYEQYF
TRBV2	.	TRBJ1-3	.	TGTGCCAGCACAACAGGGTTTGGAAACACCATATATTTT	CASTTGFGNTIYF
TRBV19	.	TRBJ1-2	.	TGTGCCAGTAGTGGGGGGGCGCATGGCTACACCTTC	CASSGGAHGYTF
TRBV15	TRBD1	TRBJ1-2	.	TGTGCCACCAGCAGAGGAGGACAGGGGGTCTATGGCTACACCTTC	CATSRGGQGVYGYTF
TRBV19	TRBD2	TRBJ2-1	.	TGTGCCAGTAGTCTCGGGACTAGCGGAGTCAATGAGCAGTTCTTC	CASSLGTSGVNEQFF
TRBV5-4	TRBD1	TRBJ1-1	.	TGTGCCAGCTATCGCAGGGGGCAGGAAGGGAACACTGAAGCTTTCTTT	CASYRRGQEGNTEAFF